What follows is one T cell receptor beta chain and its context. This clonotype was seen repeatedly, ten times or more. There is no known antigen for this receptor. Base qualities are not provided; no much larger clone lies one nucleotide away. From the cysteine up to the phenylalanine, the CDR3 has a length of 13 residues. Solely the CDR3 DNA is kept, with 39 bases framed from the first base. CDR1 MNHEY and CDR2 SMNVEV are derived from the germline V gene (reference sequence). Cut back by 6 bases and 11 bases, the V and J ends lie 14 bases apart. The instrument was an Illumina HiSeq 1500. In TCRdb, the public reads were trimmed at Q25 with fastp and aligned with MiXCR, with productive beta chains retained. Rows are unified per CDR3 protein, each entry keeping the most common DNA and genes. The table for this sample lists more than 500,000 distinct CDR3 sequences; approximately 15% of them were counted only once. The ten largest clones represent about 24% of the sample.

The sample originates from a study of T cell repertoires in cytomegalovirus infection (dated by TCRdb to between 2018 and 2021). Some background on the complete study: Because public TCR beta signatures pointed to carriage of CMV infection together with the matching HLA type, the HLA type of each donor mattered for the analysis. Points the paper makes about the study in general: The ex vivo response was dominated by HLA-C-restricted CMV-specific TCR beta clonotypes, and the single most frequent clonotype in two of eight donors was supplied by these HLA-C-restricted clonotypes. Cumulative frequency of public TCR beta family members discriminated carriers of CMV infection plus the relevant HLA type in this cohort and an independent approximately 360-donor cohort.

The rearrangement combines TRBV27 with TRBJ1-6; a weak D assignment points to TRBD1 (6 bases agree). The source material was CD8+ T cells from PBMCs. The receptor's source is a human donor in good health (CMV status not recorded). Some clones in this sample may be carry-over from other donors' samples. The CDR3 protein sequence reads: CASRYQQGAPLHF. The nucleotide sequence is TGTGCCAGCAGATACCAACAGGGAGCACCCCTCCACTTT.